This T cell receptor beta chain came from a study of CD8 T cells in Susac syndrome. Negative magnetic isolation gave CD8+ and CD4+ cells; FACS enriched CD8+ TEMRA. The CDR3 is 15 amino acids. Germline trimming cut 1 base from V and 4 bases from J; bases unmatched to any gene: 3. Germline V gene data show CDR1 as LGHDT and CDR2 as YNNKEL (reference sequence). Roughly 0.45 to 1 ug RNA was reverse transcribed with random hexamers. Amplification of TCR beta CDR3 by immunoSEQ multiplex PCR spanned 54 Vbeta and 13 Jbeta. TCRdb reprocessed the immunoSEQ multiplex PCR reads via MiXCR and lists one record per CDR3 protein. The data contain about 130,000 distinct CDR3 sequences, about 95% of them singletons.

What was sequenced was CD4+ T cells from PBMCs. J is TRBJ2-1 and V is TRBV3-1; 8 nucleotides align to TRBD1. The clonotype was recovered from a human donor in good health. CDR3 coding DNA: TGTGCCAGCAGCCAAGGGACAGGGAGGTACAATGAGCAGTTCTTC. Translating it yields CASSQGTGRYNEQFF.